The clone carrying this T cell receptor (beta chain) was seen ten or more times. Its cognate antigen is unknown. This sample is part of a study of T-cell reconstitution after alpha-beta-depleted transplantation in children. Findings and caveats of the study: Newly produced T cells mostly accounted for T-cell counts and diversity one year post-transplant.

The V and J ends lost 5 bases and 2 bases respectively, with 10 bases between them. The CDR3 loop spans 12 amino acids. Germline CDR1 reads DFQATT; CDR2 reads SNEGSKA (reference sequence). The library targeted TCRbeta and was prepared with unique molecular identifiers. TCRdb used MiXCR to reprocess the PCR reads, holding one entry per CDR3 protein. The sample carries approximately 230,000 distinct CDR3 sequences, about a quarter recorded once. V and J are TRBV20-1 and TRBJ2-7; TRBD2 is a possible D gene (6 bases). The origin of this receptor is a girl aged 2-9 years with Fanconi anemia, due to receive a stem cell transplant. This specimen was PBMCs, taken before TCRalphabeta/CD19-depleted stem cell transplant. The CDR3 loop is CSARLGPYEQYF. The CDR3 DNA follows: TGCAGTGCTCGACTAGGTCCCTACGAGCAGTACTTC.